This T cell receptor (beta chain) stems from a study of T cells in narcolepsy listed by TCRdb under 2018. About the study as a whole: Patients with narcolepsy type 1 or type 2 (NT1, NT2) were enrolled in the study together with healthy control donors. Autoreactive T cells targeting hypocretin neuron self-antigens (hypocretin, TRIB2) were sought in narcolepsy patients, and TCR Vbeta sequencing was used to track clonotypes in blood and CSF.

Concerning this clone itself: Its antigen remains unidentified. Base qualities were left out, and no much larger clone turns up one base away.

V is clipped by 7 bases and J by 3 bases, and the sequence between their germline boundaries is 19 bases long. For CDR1 and CDR2, the germline V gene (reference sequence) lists MNHNY and SVGAGI. Including the terminal cysteine and phenylalanine, the CDR3 comprises 15 residues. The retained sequence is limited to the CDR3, 45 bases, with the frame set at the first base. For TCR Vbeta sequencing, memory CD4+ T cells were sorted ex vivo from the peripheral blood of narcolepsy patients and healthy controls. Library preparation used the immunoSEQ multiplex PCR assay. The immuneACCESS repertoire file appears here via TCRdb, limited to in-frame rearrangements. These files lack a portion of the clones; in checked studies, under half of the deficit traces to unresolved V genes, and the cause of the others is not known. Here the sample has 30,000 to 35,000 clones; 65% to 85% occur a single time. The ten top clones hold 0.85% to 1.2% of the sample.

General conclusions and limits of the study: Some blood memory CD4+ repertoires from patients and controls contained no sequences matching autoreactive T cell clones. Patients and controls had comparable numbers of sequenced blood memory CD4+ clonotypes, averaging about 40,000 and 33,000, respectively. HCRT-specific and TRIB2-specific autoreactive clonotypes were highlighted in plots that compared CD4+ T cell clonotypes in CSF versus blood from the same patient. Autoreactive clonotypes were reported to be detected serially in the blood of the same patients and of different patients, but not in the blood of healthy controls.

Sequenced input: memory (CD45RA-) CD4+ T cells from blood. This sample's cell subset or site label indicates: memory T cells sorted ex vivo from peripheral blood. The clonotype originates from a human donor in good health. The chain links TRBV6-6 with TRBJ2-7; the D gene is not confidently resolved. CDR3 region: CASTPMGKDSYEQYF. The base sequence is TGTGCCAGCACCCCGATGGGTAAGGATAGCTACGAGCAGTACTTC.